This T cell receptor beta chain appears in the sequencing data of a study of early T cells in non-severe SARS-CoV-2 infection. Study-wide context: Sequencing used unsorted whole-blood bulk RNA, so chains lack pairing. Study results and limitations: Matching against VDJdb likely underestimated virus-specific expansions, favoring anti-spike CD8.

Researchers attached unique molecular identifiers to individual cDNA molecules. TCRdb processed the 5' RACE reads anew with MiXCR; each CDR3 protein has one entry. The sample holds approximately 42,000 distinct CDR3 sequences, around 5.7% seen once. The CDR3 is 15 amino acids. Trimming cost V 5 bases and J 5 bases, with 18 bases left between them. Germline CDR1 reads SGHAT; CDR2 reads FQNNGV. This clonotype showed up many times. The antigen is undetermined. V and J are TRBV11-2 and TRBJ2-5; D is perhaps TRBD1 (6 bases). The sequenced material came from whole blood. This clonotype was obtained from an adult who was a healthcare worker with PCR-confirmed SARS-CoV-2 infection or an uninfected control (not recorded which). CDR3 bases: TGTGCCAGCAGCGTCGACAGGCTACCAGGGGAGACCCAGTACTTC. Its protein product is CASSVDRLPGETQYF. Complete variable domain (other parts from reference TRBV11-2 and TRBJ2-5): EAGVAQSPRYKIIEKRQSVAFWCNPISGHATLYWYQQILGQGPKLLIQFQNNGVVDDSQLPKDRFSAERLKGVDSTLKIQPAKLEDSAVYLCASSVDRLPGETQYFGPGTRLLVL.